This is a list of T cell receptor beta chains from one sample in a study of shared clonotypes between healthy human individuals. The table came from immunoSEQ multiplex PCR; TCRdb's copy has only in-frame clones and leaves some out. The data show some 96,000 clones, with approximately 51% seen just once and roughly 16% held by the top ten. The sample consisted of PBMCs. Receptors were obtained from a woman in her 40s in good health. Some clones in this sample may be carry-over from other donors' samples. CDR3s include the opening cysteine and the closing phenylalanine or tryptophan. A D gene is named only where the DNA matches it firmly. Clone size is shown for a subset of rows, as once, few, many or a class of expanded clone.

V	size	J	D	CDR3	DNA
TRBV28	NA	TRBJ1-5	NA	CASSLAGGNQPQHF	TGTGCCAGCAGTTTAGCAGGGGGCAATCAGCCCCAGCATTTT
TRBV15	NA	TRBJ2-6	NA	CATSTGGRSGANVLTF	TGTGCCACCAGCACTGGGGGGCGATCCGGGGCCAACGTCCTGACTTTC
TRBV9	many	TRBJ2-2	NA	CASSVVAGNTGELFF	TGTGCCAGCAGCGTAGTTGCGGGGAACACCGGGGAGCTGTTTTTT
TRBV4-1	medium-sized	TRBJ2-7	NA	CASSQGGEGHEQYF	TGCGCCAGCAGCCAAGGGGGAGAGGGACACGAGCAGTACTTC
TRBV7-3	NA	TRBJ2-2	NA	CASSLSPNTGELFF	TGTGCCAGCAGCTTAAGCCCGAACACCGGGGAGCTGTTTTTT
TRBV4-1	NA	TRBJ1-3	NA	CASSQESPGYSGNTIYF	TGCGCCAGCAGCCAAGAGTCCCCGGGATACTCTGGAAACACCATATATTTT
TRBV29-1	many	TRBJ1-5	NA	CSAATGNSNQPQHF	TGCAGCGCAGCTACAGGGAATAGCAATCAGCCCCAGCATTTT
TRBV6-9	once	TRBJ2-7	NA	CASSLASDNTYEQYF	TGTGCCAGCAGTTTGGCTAGCGACAACACCTACGAGCAGTACTTC
TRBV1	NA	TRBJ1-1	NA	CTSSQDRTGGNTEAFF	TGCACCAGCAGCCAAGATAGGACAGGGGGTAACACTGAAGCTTTCTTT
TRBV28	NA	TRBJ2-7	NA	CASSRQAPYEQYF	TGTGCCAGCAGCCGACAGGCACCCTACGAGCAGTACTTC
TRBV2	NA	TRBJ2-3	NA	CASSPPGDPDTQYF	TGTGCCAGCAGCCCCCCAGGGGACCCAGATACGCAGTATTTT
TRBV4-3	many	TRBJ2-7	TRBD2	CASSQDGTSTFYEQYF	TGCGCCAGCAGCCAAGATGGGACTAGCACGTTCTACGAGCAGTACTTC
TRBV18	NA	TRBJ2-1	TRBD2	CASSPQGLAANNEQFF	TGTGCCAGCTCACCACAAGGACTAGCGGCTAACAATGAGCAGTTCTTC
TRBV29-1	NA	TRBJ2-7	NA	CSVEGATYEQYF	TGCAGCGTTGAAGGGGCTACCTACGAGCAGTACTTC
TRBV29-1	NA	TRBJ2-3	TRBD1	CSVEDRQGLRDTQYF	TGCAGCGTTGAAGACCGACAGGGATTAAGGGATACGCAGTATTTT
TRBV7-8	few	TRBJ2-3	NA	CASSGPEAGDTQYF	TGTGCCAGCAGCGGACCCGAAGCTGGAGATACGCAGTATTTT
TRBV7-8	NA	TRBJ2-1	NA	CASTINGGSYNEQFF	TGTGCCAGCACCATAAACGGGGGCTCCTACAATGAGCAGTTCTTC
TRBV30	NA	TRBJ1-5	NA	CAWDEGRGQPQHF	TGTGCCTGGGATGAGGGCCGGGGTCAGCCCCAGCATTTT
TRBV21-1	many	TRBJ1-1	NA	CASSKEQGKAFF	TGTGCCAGCAGCAAAGAGCAGGGGAAAGCTTTCTTT
TRBV4-1	NA	TRBJ2-7	TRBD2	CASSQSPLAGGSYEQYF	TGCGCCAGCAGCCAATCCCCTCTGGCGGGAGGATCCTACGAGCAGTACTTC
TRBV7-8	few	TRBJ2-5	TRBD1	CASSLAQGAVLQETQYF	TGTGCCAGCAGCTTAGCGCAGGGGGCTGTGTTACAAGAGACCCAGTACTTC
TRBV6-1	NA	TRBJ1-5	TRBD1	CASRLPGQVNQPQHF	TGTGCCAGCCGGCTTCCGGGACAGGTCAATCAGCCCCAGCATTTT
TRBV6-6	NA	TRBJ2-2	NA	CASSPTATGELFF	TGTGCCAGCAGTCCTACAGCTACCGGGGAGCTGTTTTTT
TRBV7-2	few	TRBJ1-6	NA	CASSRRGRAGSSPLHF	TGTGCCAGCAGCCGGAGGGGGAGGGCGGGAAGTTCACCCCTCCACTTT
TRBV28	few	TRBJ2-1	NA	CASSLASRNEQFF	TGTGCCAGCAGTTTGGCTAGCCGCAATGAGCAGTTCTTC
TRBV27	NA	TRBJ2-7	NA	CASSLSPAGTTYEQYF	TGTGCCAGCAGTTTAAGCCCGGCGGGGACGACCTACGAGCAGTACTTC
TRBV5-1	NA	TRBJ2-7	NA	CASSWGTFAGEQYF	TGCGCCAGCAGCTGGGGGACATTTGCGGGTGAGCAGTACTTC
TRBV9	many	TRBJ2-5	NA	CASSVEGETQYF	TGTGCCAGCAGCGTAGAGGGAGAGACCCAGTACTTC
TRBV30	NA	TRBJ1-5	TRBD1	CACQGQGRQPQHF	TGTGCCTGCCAAGGACAGGGGCGTCAGCCCCAGCATTTT
TRBV30	many	TRBJ1-1	NA	CAWSAWGRNTEAFF	TGTGCCTGGAGTGCTTGGGGAAGGAACACTGAAGCTTTCTTT
TRBV6-6	NA	TRBJ2-7	TRBD2	CASSDQREWSYEQYF	TGTGCCAGCAGTGACCAGCGGGAGTGGTCCTACGAGCAGTACTTC
TRBV19	few	TRBJ2-7	TRBD1	CASSPGQGAPYEQYF	TGTGCCAGTAGCCCGGGACAGGGGGCCCCCTACGAGCAGTACTTC
TRBV9	NA	TRBJ1-4	NA	CASSGEDGHEKLFF	TGTGCCAGCAGCGGAGAGGACGGGCATGAAAAACTGTTTTTT
TRBV7-2	NA	TRBJ2-3	TRBD1	CASSLGTGPDTQYF	TGTGCCAGCAGCCTCGGGACAGGGCCAGATACGCAGTATTTT
TRBV7-9	NA	TRBJ2-7	NA	CASSWTGSYEQYF	TGTGCCAGCAGCTGGACTGGTTCCTACGAGCAGTACTTC
TRBV29-1	NA	TRBJ2-3	TRBD2	CSVISGGDTQYF	TGCAGCGTTATTAGCGGGGGAGATACGCAGTATTTT
TRBV30	few	TRBJ1-1	TRBD1	CAWSAGQGANTEAFF	TGTGCCTGGAGTGCCGGACAGGGGGCGAACACTGAAGCTTTCTTT
TRBV5-8	few	TRBJ2-7	NA	CASSFGRTYEQYF	TGTGCCAGCAGCTTCGGGCGGACCTACGAGCAGTACTTC
TRBV7-8	NA	TRBJ2-1	NA	CASSLAGLELHRYNEQFF	TGTGCCAGCAGCTTAGCGGGTCTGGAGCTTCATCGGTACAATGAGCAGTTCTTC
TRBV30	many	TRBJ2-7	NA	CAWSVVRFALYEQYF	TGTGCCTGGAGTGTAGTCCGGTTCGCCCTCTACGAGCAGTACTTC
TRBV7-9	NA	TRBJ2-1	NA	CASSLGARNEQFF	TGTGCCAGCAGCTTGGGGGCTCGGAATGAGCAGTTCTTC
TRBV15	NA	TRBJ1-5	TRBD1	CATSGDRGASNQPQHF	TGTGCCACCAGCGGCGACAGGGGCGCAAGCAATCAGCCCCAGCATTTT
TRBV27	NA	TRBJ2-5	TRBD1	CASSLGQGQETQYF	TGTGCCAGCAGTTTGGGACAGGGCCAAGAGACCCAGTACTTC
TRBV5-6	few	TRBJ2-7	NA	CASSLFGSTSYEQYF	TGTGCCAGCAGCTTGTTCGGCAGTACCTCCTACGAGCAGTACTTC
TRBV18	NA	TRBJ1-1	NA	CASSIDRQGFTEAFF	TGTGCCAGCTCGATTGACAGACAAGGTTTTACTGAAGCTTTCTTT
TRBV4-3	NA	TRBJ1-2	TRBD1	CASSPRDRTYGYTF	TGCGCCAGCAGCCCGCGGGACAGAACTTATGGCTACACCTTC
TRBV30	NA	TRBJ1-5	NA	CAWSPGVTDNQPQHF	TGTGCCTGGAGTCCCGGGGTAACGGACAATCAGCCCCAGCATTTT
TRBV5-6	NA	TRBJ2-6	NA	CASSFPAGANVLTF	TGTGCCAGCAGCTTCCCGGCTGGGGCCAACGTCCTGACTTTC
TRBV30	NA	TRBJ2-7	TRBD2	CAWMPLAGSYEQYF	TGTGCCTGGATGCCTCTAGCGGGATCCTACGAGCAGTACTTC
TRBV4-1	NA	TRBJ1-4	NA	CASSSGATNEKLFF	TGCGCCAGCAGCTCAGGGGCAACTAATGAAAAACTGTTTTTT
TRBV7-2	NA	TRBJ1-1	NA	CASSLDLGFTSAAEAFF	TGTGCCAGCAGCTTAGATCTGGGCTTCACCTCCGCGGCTGAAGCTTTCTTT
TRBV9	NA	TRBJ1-1	NA	CASSVEGVMNTEAFF	TGTGCCAGCAGCGTAGAAGGGGTGATGAACACTGAAGCTTTCTTT
TRBV4-1	NA	TRBJ2-2	NA	CASSQGGGHTGELFF	TGCGCCAGCAGCCAAGGGGGGGGCCACACCGGGGAGCTGTTTTTT
TRBV7-6	few	TRBJ2-7	NA	CASSPRYSYEQYF	TGTGCCAGCAGCCCTAGATACTCCTACGAGCAGTACTTC
TRBV5-1	NA	TRBJ2-7	NA	CASSLVAATYEQYF	TGCGCCAGCAGCTTGGTAGCGGCCACCTACGAGCAGTACTTC